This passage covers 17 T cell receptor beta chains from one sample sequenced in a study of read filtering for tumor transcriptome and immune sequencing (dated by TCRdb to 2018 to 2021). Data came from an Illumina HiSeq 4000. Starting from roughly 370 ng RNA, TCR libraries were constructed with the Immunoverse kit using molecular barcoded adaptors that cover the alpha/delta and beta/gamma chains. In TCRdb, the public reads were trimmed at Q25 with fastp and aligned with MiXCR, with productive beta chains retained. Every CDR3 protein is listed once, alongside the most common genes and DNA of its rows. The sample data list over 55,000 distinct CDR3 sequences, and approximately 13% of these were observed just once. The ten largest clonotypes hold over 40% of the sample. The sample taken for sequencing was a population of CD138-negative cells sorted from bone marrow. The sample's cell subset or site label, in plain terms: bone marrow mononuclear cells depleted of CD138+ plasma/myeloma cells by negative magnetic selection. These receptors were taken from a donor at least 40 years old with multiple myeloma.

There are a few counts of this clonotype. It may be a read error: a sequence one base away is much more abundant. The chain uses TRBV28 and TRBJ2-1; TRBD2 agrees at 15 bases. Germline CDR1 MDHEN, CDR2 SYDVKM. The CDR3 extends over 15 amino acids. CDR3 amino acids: CAGSRGLAGGNEQFF. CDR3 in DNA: TGTGCCGGCAGTCGGGGACTAGCGGGAGGAAATGAGCAGTTCTTC.

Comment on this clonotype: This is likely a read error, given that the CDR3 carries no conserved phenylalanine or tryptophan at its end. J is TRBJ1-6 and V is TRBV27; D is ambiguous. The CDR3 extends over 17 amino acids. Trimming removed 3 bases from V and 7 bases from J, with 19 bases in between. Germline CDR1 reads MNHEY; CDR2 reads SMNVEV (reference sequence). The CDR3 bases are TGTGCCAGCAGTTTGAGGCCGACATCTGTTACGAATTCACCCCTCCACTCT. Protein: CASSLRPTSVTNSPLHS.

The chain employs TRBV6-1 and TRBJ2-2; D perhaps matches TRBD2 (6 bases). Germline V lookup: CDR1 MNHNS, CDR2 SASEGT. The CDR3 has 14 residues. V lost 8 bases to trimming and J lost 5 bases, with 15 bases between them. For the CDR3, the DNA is TGTGCCAGCCCTCGCGGGAAGGGAACCGGGGAGCTGTTTTTT. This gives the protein CASPRGKGTGELFF.

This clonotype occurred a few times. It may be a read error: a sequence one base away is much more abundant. CDR3 nucleotides: TGTGCCAGCAGTTTGACAGGCAGCCATCAGCCCCAGCATTTT. It encodes CASSLTGSHQPQHF. The chain employs TRBV12-3 or TRBV12-4 and TRBJ1-5, with D tentatively TRBD1 (6 bases). CDR3 length: 14 residues. V dropped 3 bases and J dropped 5 bases, with 11 bases sitting between them.

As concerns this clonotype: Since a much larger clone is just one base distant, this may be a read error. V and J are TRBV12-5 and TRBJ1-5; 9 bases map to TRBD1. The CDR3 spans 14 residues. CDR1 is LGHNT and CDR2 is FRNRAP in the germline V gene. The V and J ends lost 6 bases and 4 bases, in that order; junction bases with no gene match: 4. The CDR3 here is CASGPGQGNQPQHF. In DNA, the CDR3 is TGTGCTAGTGGCCCTGGACAGGGGAATCAGCCCCAGCATTTT.

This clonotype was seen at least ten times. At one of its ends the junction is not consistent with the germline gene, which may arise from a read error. This chain's CDR3 is CASSERVSGSNDQFF. The DNA for the CDR3 is TGTGCCAGCAGTGAAAGGGTCAGCGGGAGCAATGACCAGTTCTTC. This chain connects TRBV6-1 to TRBJ2-1; 8 bases line up with TRBD2. The CDR3 covers 15 residues. Germline CDR1 MNHNS, CDR2 SASEGT.

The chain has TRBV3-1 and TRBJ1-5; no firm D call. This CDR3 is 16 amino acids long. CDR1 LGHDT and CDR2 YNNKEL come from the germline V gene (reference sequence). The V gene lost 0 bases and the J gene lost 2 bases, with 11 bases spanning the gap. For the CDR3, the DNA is TGTGCCAGCAGCCAAGATGAAGGAGGCGGCAATCAGCCCCAGCATTTT. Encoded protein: CASSQDEGGGNQPQHF.

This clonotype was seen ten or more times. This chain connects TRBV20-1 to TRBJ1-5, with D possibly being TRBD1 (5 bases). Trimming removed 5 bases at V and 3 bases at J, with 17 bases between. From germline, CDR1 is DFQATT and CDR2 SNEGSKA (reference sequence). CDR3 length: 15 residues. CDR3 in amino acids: CSAHSFGGVNQPQHF. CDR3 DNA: TGCAGTGCTCACTCCTTCGGGGGAGTCAATCAGCCCCAGCATTTT.

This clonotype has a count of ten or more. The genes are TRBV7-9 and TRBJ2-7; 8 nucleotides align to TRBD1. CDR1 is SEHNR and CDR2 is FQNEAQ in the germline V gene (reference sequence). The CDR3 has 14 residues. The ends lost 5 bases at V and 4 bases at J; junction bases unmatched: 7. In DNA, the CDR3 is TGTGCCAGCAGCCCTAGCAGGGGGCGGTACGAGCAGTACTTC. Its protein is CASSPSRGRYEQYF.

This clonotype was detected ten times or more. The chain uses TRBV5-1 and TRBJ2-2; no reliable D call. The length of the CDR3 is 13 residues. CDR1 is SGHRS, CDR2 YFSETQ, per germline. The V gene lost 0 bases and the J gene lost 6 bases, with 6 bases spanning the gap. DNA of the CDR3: TGCGCCAGCAGCTTGGGCCCTCCCGGGGAGCTGTTTTTT. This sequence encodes CASSLGPPGELFF.

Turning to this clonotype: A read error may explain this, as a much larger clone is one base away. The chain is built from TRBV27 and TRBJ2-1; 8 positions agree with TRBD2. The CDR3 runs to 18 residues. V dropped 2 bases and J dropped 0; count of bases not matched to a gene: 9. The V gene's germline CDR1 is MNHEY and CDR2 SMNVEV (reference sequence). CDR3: CASSLSGSSISSYNEQFF. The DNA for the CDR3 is TGTGCCAGCAGTTTAAGCGGGAGCTCTATAAGCTCCTACAATGAGCAGTTCTTC.

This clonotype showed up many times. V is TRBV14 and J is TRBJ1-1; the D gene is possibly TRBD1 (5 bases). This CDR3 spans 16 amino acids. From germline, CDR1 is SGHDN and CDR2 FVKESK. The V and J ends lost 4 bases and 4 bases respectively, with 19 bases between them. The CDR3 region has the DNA TGTGCCAGCAGCCCGACAGTTCGTGTGGGTACCACTGAAGCTTTCTTT. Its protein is CASSPTVRVGTTEAFF.

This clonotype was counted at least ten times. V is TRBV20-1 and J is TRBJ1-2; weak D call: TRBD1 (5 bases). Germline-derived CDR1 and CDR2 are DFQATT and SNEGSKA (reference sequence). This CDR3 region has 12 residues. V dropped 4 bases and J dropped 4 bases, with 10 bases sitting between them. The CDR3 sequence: CSATDSAYGYTF. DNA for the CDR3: TGCAGTGCTACTGACAGTGCCTATGGCTACACCTTC.

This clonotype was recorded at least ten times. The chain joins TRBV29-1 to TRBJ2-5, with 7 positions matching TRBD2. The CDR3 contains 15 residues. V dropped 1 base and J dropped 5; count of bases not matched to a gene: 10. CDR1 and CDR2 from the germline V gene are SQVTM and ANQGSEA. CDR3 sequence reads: CSVEVLADRVETQYF. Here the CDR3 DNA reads TGCAGCGTTGAAGTTCTAGCGGACCGGGTTGAGACCCAGTACTTC.

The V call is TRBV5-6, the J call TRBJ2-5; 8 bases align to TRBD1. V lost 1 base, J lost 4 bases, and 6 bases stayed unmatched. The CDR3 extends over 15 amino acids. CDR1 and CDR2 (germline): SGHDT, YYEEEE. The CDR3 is CASSLTGQGGETQYF. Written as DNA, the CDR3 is TGTGCCAGCAGCTTGACCGGACAGGGTGGAGAGACCCAGTACTTC.

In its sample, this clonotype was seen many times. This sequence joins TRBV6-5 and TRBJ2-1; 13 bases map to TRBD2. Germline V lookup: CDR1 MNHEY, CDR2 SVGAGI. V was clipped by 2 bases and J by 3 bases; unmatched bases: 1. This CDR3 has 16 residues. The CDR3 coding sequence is TGTGCCAGCAGTTACGGGACTAGCGGGATCTACAATGAGCAGTTCTTC. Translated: CASSYGTSGIYNEQFF.

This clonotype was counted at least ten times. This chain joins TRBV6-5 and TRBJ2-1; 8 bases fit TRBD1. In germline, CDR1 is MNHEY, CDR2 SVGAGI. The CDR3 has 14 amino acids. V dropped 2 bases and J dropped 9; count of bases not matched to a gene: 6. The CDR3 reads CASSYKAGGSEQFF. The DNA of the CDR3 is TGTGCCAGCAGTTACAAGGCAGGGGGCAGTGAGCAGTTCTTC.